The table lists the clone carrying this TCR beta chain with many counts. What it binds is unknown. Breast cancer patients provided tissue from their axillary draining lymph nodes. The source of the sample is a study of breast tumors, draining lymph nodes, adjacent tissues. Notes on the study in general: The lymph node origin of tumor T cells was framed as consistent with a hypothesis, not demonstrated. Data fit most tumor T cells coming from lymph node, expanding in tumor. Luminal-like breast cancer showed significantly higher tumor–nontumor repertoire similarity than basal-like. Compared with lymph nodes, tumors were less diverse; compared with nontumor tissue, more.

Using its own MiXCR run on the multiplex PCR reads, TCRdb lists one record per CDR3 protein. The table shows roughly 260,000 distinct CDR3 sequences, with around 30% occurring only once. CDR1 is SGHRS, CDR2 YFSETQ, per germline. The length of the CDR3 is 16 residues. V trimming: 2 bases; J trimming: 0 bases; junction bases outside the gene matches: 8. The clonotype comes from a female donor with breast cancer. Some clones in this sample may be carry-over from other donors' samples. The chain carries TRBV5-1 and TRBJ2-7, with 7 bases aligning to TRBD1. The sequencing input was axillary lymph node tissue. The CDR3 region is CASSFSQGVSSYEQYF. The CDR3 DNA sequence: TGCGCCAGCAGCTTTAGCCAGGGGGTGAGCTCCTACGAGCAGTACTTC.